Here is one T cell receptor (beta chain) with its context. Antigen unknown. This specimen belongs to a study of shared clonotypes between healthy human individuals. Study at large: Each donor contributed plates that comprised three CD4 naive, three CD4 memory, two CD8 naive and one CD8 memory.

This CDR3 is built from 11 residues. The V end lost 4 bases, the J end lost 9 bases, and 7 bases lay between the germline ends. Germline lookup yields CDR1 WNHNN and CDR2 SYGVQD (reference sequence). Broader study findings: Rarefaction gave evidence that sorted-subset sequencing remained incomplete despite large depth. It was observed that 4% to 6% of naive CD4 clonotypes were shared across a few donors.

Partitioning of CD4+ cells yielded a CD45RA+ naive subset and a CD45RA-negative memory subset. Profiled with immunoSEQ multiplex PCR; TCRdb holds only in-frame clones, not every one. This table has millions of clones, around 94% appearing once. This receptor was obtained from a man between 18 and 29 years old in good health. The chain links TRBV10-1 to TRBJ2-1; D ambiguous. Input material: naive CD4+ T cells sorted from blood. Described subset: CD45RA+ positively selected. This chain's CDR3 is CASSAGVEQFF. The CDR3 DNA reads as TGCGCCAGCAGTGCAGGAGTTGAGCAGTTCTTC.